These 7 T cell receptor beta chains were all obtained from the same sample, sequenced in a study of blood T cell repertoires in COVID-19. TCRdb keeps only in-frame clones here, not all; method: immunoSEQ multiplex PCR. This sample has 95,000 to 100,000 clones, with roughly 86% found just once. The sample consisted of peripheral blood. These receptors were collected from a woman in her 30s with acute or convalescent COVID-19.

The J gene is TRBJ2-1, the V gene TRBV5-1; 7 bases map to TRBD1. CDR3 length: 15 amino acids. V lost 4 bases, J lost 6 bases, and 10 bases stayed unmatched. The germline gives CDR1 SGHRS, CDR2 YFSETQ. CDR3 amino acids: CASSPQTGIINEQFF. DNA of the CDR3: TGCGCCAGCAGCCCTCAGACAGGGATAATCAATGAGCAGTTCTTC.

The V gene is TRBV18, the J gene TRBJ1-2; 7 bases are shared with TRBD1. With 5 bases clipped from V and 3 bases from J, the junction kept 6 bases outside the gene matches. The CDR3 covers 14 residues. CDR1 is KGHSH and CDR2 is LQKENI in the germline V gene. CDR3 bases: TGTGCCAGCTCAACCGCCACAGGGGACTATGGCTACACCTTC. Its protein product is CASSTATGDYGYTF.

CDR3 amino acids: CASSLVGGAGEQYF. CDR3 nucleotide sequence: TGTGCCAGCAGCTTAGTAGGGGGCGCGGGAGAGCAGTACTTC. This chain joins TRBV11-2 and TRBJ2-7; tentatively, D is TRBD1 (7 bases). The V end was cut by 1 base, the J end by 7 bases, with 14 bases between. Germline CDR1 reads SGHAT; CDR2 reads FQNNGV. The CDR3 totals 14 residues.

This clone was counted a single time. This chain links TRBV6-5 with TRBJ1-5; tentatively, D is TRBD1 (6 bases). In germline, CDR1 is MNHEY, CDR2 SVGAGI. Deletions cut 8 bases from V and 6 bases from J, with 14 bases between. The CDR3 is 13 amino acids. CDR3 protein: CASQQGPGQPQHF. The CDR3 bases are TGTGCCAGCCAGCAGGGGCCGGGTCAGCCCCAGCATTTT.

The V gene is TRBV2, the J gene TRBJ2-1, with 10 bases identical to TRBD1. Losses at the gene ends were 6 bases for V and 6 bases for J; bases not matched to a gene: 8. CDR3 size: 15 residues. The germline V gene has CDR1 SNHLY and CDR2 FYNNEI. The CDR3 region has the DNA TGTGCCAGCAGGGGTAGGGACAGGGGTGGCAATGAGCAGTTCTTC. Encoded protein: CASRGRDRGGNEQFF.

This clone was seen a few times. V usage is TRBV6-5 and J usage is TRBJ1-1, with 7 nucleotides matching TRBD1. CDR1 MNHEY and CDR2 SVGAGI come from the germline V gene. V shed 2 bases, J shed 0 bases, and the junction held 0 bases outside the gene matches. This CDR3 has 14 amino acids. CDR3 sequence (DNA): TGTGCCAGCAGTTACGACAGGGTGAACACTGAAGCTTTCTTT. It encodes CASSYDRVNTEAFF.

J is TRBJ2-3 and V is TRBV7-9; D perhaps matches TRBD2 (6 bases). CDR1 and CDR2 from the germline V gene are SEHNR and FQNEAQ (reference sequence). The germline V and J ends were trimmed by 7 bases and 5 bases, with 16 bases remaining between them. The CDR3 spans 14 residues. CDR3 nucleotide sequence: TGTGCCAGCAACCCCGGAGGGTTAGGAGATACGCAGTATTTT. Translation gives CASNPGGLGDTQYF.